The 18 T cell receptor beta chains presented below share a single source sample, sequenced in a study of blood T cells in healthy people across ages. The authors ran a second PCR of about 6 to 12 cycles using a sample-barcoded 5' primer and a J-beta primer mix. TCRdb processed the 5' RACE reads anew with MiXCR; each CDR3 protein has one entry. The sample has roughly 1.5 million distinct CDR3 sequences, 35% to 45% seen once. Sequencing input: blood. These receptors were collected from a woman aged 18-29 years in good health.

This clonotype was picked up a small number of times. This rearrangement joins TRBV7-9 to TRBJ1-1, with D tentatively TRBD1 (5 bases). CDR1 is SEHNR and CDR2 is FQNEAQ in the germline V gene (reference sequence). With 1 base removed from V and 3 bases from J, the gap between germline ends came to 18 bases. The CDR3 consists of 17 residues. In nucleotides, the CDR3 is TGTGCCAGCAGCTTAGATAGGTGGGGGAATAGCCACACTGAAGCTTTCTTT. It translates to CASSLDRWGNSHTEAFF.

V usage is TRBV3-1 and J usage is TRBJ2-5, with a weak D call TRBD2 (6 bases). Germline CDR1 is LGHDT and CDR2 is YNNKEL (reference sequence). The CDR3 runs to 14 residues. V shed 3 bases and J shed 5 bases, with 13 bases lying between them. This CDR3 is CASSHGTVWETQYF. CDR3 in DNA: TGTGCCAGCAGCCACGGGACTGTATGGGAGACCCAGTACTTC.

The chain links TRBV27 to TRBJ2-4; a possible D gene is TRBD2 (6 bases). CDR3 length equals 17 residues. Germline lookup yields CDR1 MNHEY and CDR2 SMNVEV (reference sequence). V gave up 3 bases and J gave up 0 bases, with 15 bases separating them. The DNA of the CDR3 is TGTGCCAGCAGTTTGATTGCTAGCGAGGGAGCCAAAAACATTCAGTACTTC. This translates into CASSLIASEGAKNIQYF.

The CDR3 DNA reads as TGTGCCAGCAGCTTAGCCAGGGGAACTAATGAAAAACTGTTTTTT. Its protein product is CASSLARGTNEKLFF. The chain has TRBV11-2 and TRBJ1-4; weak D call: TRBD1 (6 bases). Trimming cost V 1 base and J 1 base, with 7 bases left between them. Germline V gene data show CDR1 as SGHAT and CDR2 as FQNNGV. This CDR3 contains 15 residues.

This rearrangement joins TRBV20-1 to TRBJ2-2; possible D gene TRBD2, 5 bases. CDR1 is DFQATT and CDR2 is SNEGSKA in the germline V gene (reference sequence). The V end lost 7 bases, the J end lost 1 base, and 10 bases lay between the germline ends. There are 13 residues in the CDR3. The CDR3 protein is CSVEGKNTGELFF. The CDR3 DNA reads as TGCAGTGTCGAGGGAAAGAACACCGGGGAGCTGTTTTTT.

This clonotype appeared a few times. The CDR3 nucleotides read TGCAGCGCCGGTCGCTCCCAAGAGACCCAGTACTTC. The encoded protein is CSAGRSQETQYF. The V call is TRBV29-1, the J call TRBJ2-5, with unresolved D. CDR1 is SQVTM and CDR2 is ANQGSEA in the germline V gene. The CDR3 covers 12 residues. The ends were cut back, 7 bases at V and 1 base at J, with 10 bases in the middle.

The CDR3 spells CASSSVSGGREKLFF. CDR3 in DNA: TGTGCCAGCAGCTCCGTTTCAGGGGGCCGTGAAAAACTGTTTTTT. The chain uses TRBV7-9 and TRBJ1-4, with 8 bases lining up with TRBD1. The CDR3 runs to 15 residues. V gave up 4 bases and J gave up 7 bases; unmatched junction bases: 8. From germline, CDR1 is SEHNR and CDR2 FQNEAQ (reference sequence).

V usage is TRBV29-1 and J usage is TRBJ1-4; D may be TRBD1 (5 bases). CDR1 SQVTM and CDR2 ANQGSEA come from the germline V gene. The CDR3 runs to 15 residues. Trimming cost V 4 bases and J 5 bases, with 17 bases left between them. CDR3 in amino acids: CSVGDSSLWNEKLFF. CDR3 bases: TGCAGCGTTGGAGACAGTAGTTTGTGGAATGAAAAACTGTTTTTT. The variable domain in full, completed from reference TRBV29-1 and TRBJ1-4, reads SAVISQKPSRDICQRGTSLTIQCQVDSQVTMMFWYRQQPGQSLTLIATANQGSEATYESGFVIDKFPISRPNLTFSTLTVSNMSPEDSSIYLCSVGDSSLWNEKLFFGSGTQLSVL.

The chain is built from TRBV24-1 and TRBJ2-3; the D is unclear. Germline CDR1 KGHDR, CDR2 SFDVKD. CDR3 length: 11 amino acids. Between the trimmed V and J ends, which lost 5 bases and 5 bases, there was a span of 4 bases. The CDR3, as DNA: TGTGCCACCAGTGCCGGAGATACGCAGTATTTT. This sequence encodes CATSAGDTQYF.

CDR3 DNA: TGTGCCAGCAGCATTCTCTCTGGGGCCAACGTCCTGACTTTC. Amino acid sequence: CASSILSGANVLTF. This sequence joins TRBV12-3 or TRBV12-4 and TRBJ2-6, with D unresolved. Trimming removed 6 bases at V and 0 bases at J, with 6 bases between. This CDR3 is built from 14 residues.

This clonotype was seen only once. The chain links TRBV20-1 to TRBJ1-5, with TRBD1 matching 8 bases. The CDR3 has 13 amino acids. The V gene end was trimmed by 6 bases and the J gene end by 3 bases; junction bases not matched to a gene: 4. CDR1 is DFQATT, CDR2 SNEGSKA, per germline (reference sequence). The CDR3 DNA reads as TGCAGTGCCAAGACAGGGGTCAATCAGCCCCAGCATTTT. This sequence encodes CSAKTGVNQPQHF.

CDR3 sequence (DNA): TGTGCCAGCAGCCCGACGGGCACGGGCACCGGGGAGCTGTTTTTT. It yields the protein CASSPTGTGTGELFF. The chain joins TRBV7-9 to TRBJ2-2; D remains ambiguous. V was pared by 5 bases and J by 4 bases, with 14 bases between. This CDR3 has 15 amino acids. Germline lookup yields CDR1 SEHNR and CDR2 FQNEAQ (reference sequence).

The chain links TRBV11-2 to TRBJ2-1, with TRBD2 matching over 13 bases. The V gene end was trimmed by 3 bases and the J gene end by 9 bases; junction bases not matched to a gene: 5. The CDR3 sequence is 15 residues long. From germline, CDR1 is SGHAT and CDR2 FQNNGV. The CDR3 spells CASSFTSGRVGEQFF. The CDR3, as DNA: TGTGCCAGCAGCTTCACTAGCGGGAGGGTCGGTGAGCAGTTCTTC.

The chain has TRBV5-1 and TRBJ2-1; the D gene is possibly TRBD1 (5 bases). Germline CDR1 is SGHRS and CDR2 is YFSETQ. The CDR3 runs to 16 residues. Trimming left V 5 bases short and J 0 bases short, with 15 bases between. The CDR3 DNA reads TGCGCCAGCAGGGGCAGGGCGGAGAGCTCCTACAATGAGCAGTTCTTC. This gives the protein CASRGRAESSYNEQFF.

This clonotype was observed a few times. The chain employs TRBV27 and TRBJ2-1, with D perhaps matching TRBD2 (6 bases). In germline, CDR1 is MNHEY, CDR2 SMNVEV (reference sequence). Trimming cost V 3 bases and J 3 bases, with 15 bases left between them. The CDR3 totals 16 residues. The CDR3 DNA follows: TGTGCCAGCAGTTTTCATAGCGCGGGGATCTACAATGAGCAGTTCTTC. It is translated as CASSFHSAGIYNEQFF.

This clonotype occurred once. The germline gene is not matched at one end of the junction; a read error may be the cause. The CDR3 DNA is TGTGCCAGCGCACCACAGGGTTCCGAGCAGTACTTC. Translation gives CASAPQGSEQYF. The gene calls are TRBV18 and TRBJ2-7, with D possibly matching TRBD1 (6 bases). Germline lookup yields CDR1 KGHSH and CDR2 LQKENI. The CDR3 is 12 residues long.

The chain links TRBV4-1 to TRBJ1-1, with 7 nucleotides matching TRBD1. V lost 6 bases to trimming and J lost 8 bases; unmatched junction nucleotides: 12. The CDR3 is made up of 14 amino acids. The germline CDR1 and CDR2 sequences are MGHRA and YSYEKL. The CDR3 here is CASRGNRGELEAFF. CDR3 coding DNA: TGCGCCAGCAGGGGGAACAGGGGAGAGTTGGAAGCTTTCTTT.

There are a few counts of this clonotype. The CDR3 protein is CSASGGAQETQYF. The CDR3 DNA follows: TGCAGTGCTAGCGGGGGGGCCCAAGAGACCCAGTACTTC. V gene TRBV20-1 combines with J gene TRBJ2-5; TRBD2 matches at 8 bases. Germline-derived CDR1 and CDR2 are DFQATT and SNEGSKA (reference sequence). J gave up 1 base and V 3 bases, and 1 base lay outside the gene matches. The CDR3 has 13 amino acids.